This T cell receptor beta chain was profiled in a study of T cells after yellow fever vaccination. At the level of the study: Low-cell-number fractions were prepared with SMART-Seq v4 Ultra Low Input. Study-level findings and limits: Clones that expanded after primary vaccination mostly reappeared after the booster (less than 98% CD4, approximately 85% CD8). Weaker, the secondary response peaked sooner, at day 5 versus 15.

This clonotype was found a few times. The CDR3 is 15 amino acids. Unmatched junction bases numbered 6, after V lost 3 bases and J lost 4 bases. From germline, CDR1 is LNHDA and CDR2 SQIVND (reference sequence). 5'RACE template switching generated TCR cDNA, adding a universal primer site and UMIs. TCRdb fed the 5' RACE reads into MiXCR, producing one record per CDR3 protein. The top ten hold 20% to 25% of the sample, which has approximately 90,000 distinct CDR3 sequences, 10% to 15% seen once. The receptor comes from a man aged 18 to 35 who received the YFV17D yellow fever vaccine. The chain links TRBV19 to TRBJ1-3, with 7 nucleotides matching TRBD1. This specimen was CD8+ T cells not binding an NS4B(214-222) dextramer, sorted from PBMCs, taken roughly 20 days after the first yellow fever vaccination. The CDR3 coding sequence is TGTGCCAGTAGTATCGCCGGGACAGCAGGAAACACCATATATTTT. Translating it yields CASSIAGTAGNTIYF.